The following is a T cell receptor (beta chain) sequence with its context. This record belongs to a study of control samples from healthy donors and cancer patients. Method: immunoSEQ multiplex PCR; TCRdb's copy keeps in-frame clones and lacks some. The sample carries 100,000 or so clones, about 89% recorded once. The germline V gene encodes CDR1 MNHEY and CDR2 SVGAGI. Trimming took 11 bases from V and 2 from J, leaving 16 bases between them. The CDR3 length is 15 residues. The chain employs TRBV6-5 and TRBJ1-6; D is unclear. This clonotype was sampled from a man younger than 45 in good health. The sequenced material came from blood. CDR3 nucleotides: TGTGCCGTTCCGAGGGCTACCCCCTATAATTCACCCCTCCACTTT. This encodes CAVPRATPYNSPLHF.